This passage covers 20 T cell receptor beta chains from one sample sequenced in a study of radiotherapy plus CTLA-4 blockade in lung cancer. Profiling relied on immunoSEQ multiplex PCR, and the TCRdb table lists in-frame clones only, not all of them. The sample lists about 120,000 clones, more than 80% occurring once. The input for sequencing was peripheral blood, taken from a patient treated with radiotherapy plus ipilimumab. All receptors derive from a human donor with non-small cell lung cancer that progressed on radiotherapy plus ipilimumab.

The J gene is TRBJ1-2, the V gene TRBV25-1; D is uncertain. The CDR3 extends over 12 amino acids. V lost 4 bases, J lost 4 bases, and 7 bases lay in between. The germline V gene encodes CDR1 MGHDK and CDR2 SYGVNS. CDR3 loop: CASSVGIYGYTF. Here the CDR3 DNA reads TGTGCCAGCAGTGTTGGGATCTATGGCTACACCTTC.

The chain combines TRBV5-6 with TRBJ1-1; the match to TRBD1 covers 9 bases. The CDR3 consists of 15 residues. V shed 4 bases and J 4 bases; nucleotides not matched to a gene: 8. Germline V lookup: CDR1 SGHDT, CDR2 YYEEEE. For the CDR3, the DNA is TGTGCCAGCAGCACTGGGACAGGGTACTCCACTGAAGCTTTCTTT. Translation: CASSTGTGYSTEAFF.

The chain is built from TRBV9 and TRBJ2-7; 7 positions agree with TRBD2. V was clipped by 0 bases and J by 0 bases; unmatched bases: 6. This CDR3 is built from 16 residues. From germline, CDR1 is SGDLS and CDR2 YYNGEE. This CDR3 is CASSVEKRESSYEQYF. The CDR3 coding sequence is TGTGCCAGCAGCGTAGAGAAGCGGGAAAGCTCCTACGAGCAGTACTTC.

Comments on this clone: Within the sample, other DNA sequences also encode this same CDR3. This CDR3 is CASSPTGGSYNEQFF. CDR3 nucleotides: TGTGCCAGCAGCCCCACGGGGGGCTCCTACAATGAGCAGTTCTTC. V and J are TRBV11-3 and TRBJ2-1, with 7 positions matching TRBD2. The trim removed 5 bases at V and 0 bases at J, leaving 4 bases unmatched. Looked up from germline, CDR1 is SGHNT and CDR2 is YENEEA. The CDR3 is 15 residues long. Using reference TRBV11-3 and TRBJ2-1 for the parts outside the CDR3, the full variable domain is EAGVVQSPRYKIIEKKQPVAFWCNPISGHNTLYWYLQNLGQGPELLIRYENEEAVDDSQLPKDRFSAERLKGVDSTLKIQPAELGDSAVYLCASSPTGGSYNEQFFGPGTRLTVL.

The chain joins TRBV11-2 to TRBJ2-7; D remains ambiguous. CDR1 SGHAT and CDR2 FQNNGV come from the germline V gene. V lost 1 base and J 5 bases, leaving 12 bases between the germline ends. This CDR3 contains 14 residues. The CDR3 spells CASSLGLKGNEQYF. The CDR3 DNA reads as TGTGCCAGCAGCTTAGGTCTTAAGGGAAACGAGCAGTACTTC.

V is TRBV25-1 and J is TRBJ1-4; D might be TRBD1 (5 bases). The CDR3 contains 14 residues. Trimming shortened V by 2 bases and J by 7 bases, and 11 bases separated the two germline ends. Germline values: CDR1 MGHDK, CDR2 SYGVNS. The CDR3 DNA sequence: TGTGCCAGCAGTGAACAGGGACGAATTGAAAAACTGTTTTTT. Protein: CASSEQGRIEKLFF.

This clone has a single count. J is TRBJ1-4 and V is TRBV6-6, with D perhaps TRBD1 (5 bases). Germline lookup yields CDR1 MNHNY and CDR2 SVGAGI (reference sequence). V was pared by 6 bases and J by 8 bases, with 16 bases between. The CDR3 extends over 14 amino acids. In DNA form, the CDR3 reads TGTGCCAGCAGCCGAGCCAGGGTAGGGGAAAAACTGTTTTTT. This codes for CASSRARVGEKLFF.

The chain has TRBV2 and TRBJ1-1; tentative D call: TRBD1 (5 bases). Looked up from germline, CDR1 is SNHLY and CDR2 is FYNNEI. This CDR3 contains 16 residues. The V gene lost 6 bases and the J gene lost 6 bases, with 23 bases spanning the gap. As DNA, the CDR3 is TGTGCCAGCAGACGGGGCCAATCGGGTATCTTGGCTGAAGCTTTCTTT. This gives the protein CASRRGQSGILAEAFF. Complete variable domain (other parts from reference TRBV2 and TRBJ1-1): EPEVTQTPSHQVTQMGQEVILRCVPISNHLYFYWYRQILGQKVEFLVSFYNNEISEKSEIFDDQFSVERPDGSNFTLKIRSTKLEDSAMYFCASRRGQSGILAEAFFGQGTRLTVV.

The CDR3 is CASSLTSGTGYEQYF. The CDR3 nucleotides read TGCGCCAGCAGCTTGACTAGCGGGACCGGCTACGAGCAGTACTTC. The chain couples TRBV5-1 to TRBJ2-7; 10 nucleotides agree with TRBD2. The CDR3 is 15 amino acids. Looked up from germline, CDR1 is SGHRS and CDR2 is YFSETQ. J gave up 3 bases and V 1 base, and 4 bases lay outside the gene matches.

The genes are TRBV21-1 and TRBJ2-2. TRBV21-1 is a pseudogene segment. The CDR3 runs 14 residues. The CDR3 coding sequence is TGTGCCAGCAGGGTGGGCGATCCGGGCGGGGAGCTGTTTTTT. As protein: CASRVGDPGGELFF.

The rearrangement joins TRBV10-2 to TRBJ2-6; maybe TRBD2 (5 bases). CDR3 length equals 18 residues. V was shortened by 2 bases and J by 1 base, with 15 bases between the two germline ends. Germline V gene lookup returns CDR1 WSHSY and CDR2 SAAADI. Here the CDR3 DNA reads TGCGCCAGCAGTGAGAGGGCCTGGGGAGTATCTGGGGCCAACGTCCTGACTTTC. Its translation is CASSERAWGVSGANVLTF.

The rearrangement joins TRBV18 to TRBJ1-1; D is ambiguous. The CDR3 has 14 residues. Germline CDR1 and CDR2: KGHSH and LQKENI. V was cut by 4 bases and J by 1 base, with 10 bases left in between. The CDR3 spells CASSRQEQNTEAFF. CDR3 DNA: TGTGCCAGCTCACGCCAGGAGCAGAACACTGAAGCTTTCTTT.

V usage is TRBV20-1 and J usage is TRBJ2-3, with D unclear. CDR1 and CDR2 from the germline V gene are DFQATT and SNEGSKA (reference sequence). This CDR3 region has 11 residues. V lost 7 bases to trimming and J lost 6 bases, with 11 bases between them. The CDR3 loop is CSVREMDTQYF. For the CDR3, the DNA is TGCAGTGTTCGAGAGATGGATACGCAGTATTTT.

The J gene is TRBJ2-5, the V gene TRBV2; D assignment may be TRBD1 or TRBD2 (5 bases each). CDR1 is SNHLY, CDR2 FYNNEI, per germline. CDR3 length equals 12 residues. Between the trimmed V and J ends, which lost 8 bases and 5 bases, there was a span of 12 bases. DNA for the CDR3: TGTGCCAGCCGGGACCTGGGGGAGACCCAGTACTTC. Translation gives CASRDLGETQYF.

This sequence joins TRBV9 and TRBJ2-7, with 8 nucleotides matching TRBD2. Unmatched junction bases numbered 13, after V lost 2 bases and J lost 3 bases. The CDR3 length is 17 residues. CDR1 is SGDLS, CDR2 YYNGEE, per germline. The CDR3 spells CASSVEAVPGLGYEQYF. CDR3 sequence (DNA): TGTGCCAGCAGCGTCGAGGCGGTCCCGGGACTAGGCTACGAGCAGTACTTC.

The chain has TRBV30 and TRBJ1-2; the D is unclear. V was cut by 2 bases and J by 2 bases, with 3 bases left in between. From germline, CDR1 is GTSNPN and CDR2 SVGIG (reference sequence). CDR3 length equals 11 residues. This CDR3 reads CAWSTNYGYTF. CDR3 nucleotides: TGTGCCTGGAGTACCAACTATGGCTACACCTTC.

V usage is TRBV6-6 and J usage is TRBJ2-3; D is perhaps TRBD1 (8 bases). Trimming pared 6 bases from V and 4 bases from J, leaving 17 bases between. Germline V gene sequence: CDR1 MNHNY, CDR2 SVGAGI (reference sequence). The CDR3 is made up of 15 amino acids. CDR3 residues: CASRSNRGGADTQYF. In nucleotides, the CDR3 is TGTGCCAGCAGATCAAACAGGGGGGGGGCAGATACGCAGTATTTT.

The chain links TRBV19 to TRBJ2-2; perhaps TRBD1 as D (5 bases). CDR3 length equals 14 residues. Germline CDR1 and CDR2: LNHDA and SQIVND (reference sequence). Between the trimmed V and J ends, which lost 3 bases and 6 bases, there was a span of 11 bases. CDR3 DNA sequence: TGTGCCAGTAGTATGAAAGGGGTGGCCGGGGAGCTGTTTTTT. This encodes CASSMKGVAGELFF.

J is TRBJ1-1 and V is TRBV7-9, with 7 bases fitting TRBD1. Per germline, CDR1 SEHNR and CDR2 FQNEAQ (reference sequence). V was pared by 5 bases and J by 2 bases, with 8 bases of the junction left unmatched. This CDR3 is built from 15 residues. The DNA for the CDR3 is TGTGCCAGCAGCATATTAACAGGGGTCAACACTGAAGCTTTCTTT. Translated: CASSILTGVNTEAFF. Full variable domain (remainder filled in from reference TRBV7-9 and TRBJ1-1): DTGVSQNPRHKITKRGQNVTFRCDPISEHNRLYWYRQTLGQGPEFLTYFQNEAQLEKSRLLSDRFSAERPKGSFSTLEIQRTEQGDSAMYLCASSILTGVNTEAFFGQGTRLTVV.

The rearrangement links TRBV11-1 to TRBJ2-7; D is possibly TRBD1 (5 bases). This CDR3 region has 15 residues. V was pared by 3 bases and J by 0 bases, with 12 bases between. CDR1 and CDR2 (germline): SGHAT, FQDESV (reference sequence). CDR3 amino acids: CASSFSGGASYEQYF. In DNA, the CDR3 is TGTGCCAGCAGCTTTTCAGGTGGGGCCTCCTACGAGCAGTACTTC.